This T cell receptor (beta chain) was sequenced during a study of shared clonotypes between healthy human individuals. Sequenced by immunoSEQ multiplex PCR; TCRdb stores in-frame clones only, minus some. The sample carries 400,000 to 500,000 clones, over 65% recorded once. CDR3 length: 13 amino acids. V gave up 3 bases and J gave up 2 bases; unmatched junction bases: 1. Germline CDR1 SGHAT, CDR2 FQDESV (reference sequence). The sequence came from a woman aged 40 to 49 in good health. Some clones in this sample may be carry-over from other donors' samples. Sequencing was performed on PBMCs. V and J are TRBV11-1 and TRBJ2-7; 7 nucleotides agree with TRBD1. CDR3 DNA: TGTGCCAGCAGCTTCACAGGGGCCTACGAGCAGTACTTC. It specifies CASSFTGAYEQYF.